This TCR beta chain was recorded in a study of cytomegalovirus exposure and HLA in healthy donors. Broader study findings: Later analysis suggested links between common viral pathogens and several top significant clusters. TCR beta chain V- and J-gene trimming was linked, in a later analysis, to a missense variant in DCLRE1C.

PCR primers comprised 60 Vbeta and 13 Jbeta primers. Using immunoSEQ multiplex PCR, the repertoire was profiled, and TCRdb retains in-frame clones only, with some absent. The sample comprises 100,000 to 130,000 clones, about 80% of which are singletons, and roughly 2.5% rests with the top ten. CDR3 length: 17 amino acids. The V gene's germline CDR1 is SGDLS and CDR2 YYNGEE. The V and J ends lost 2 bases and 6 bases, in that order; junction bases with no gene match: 10. As concerns this clone: Its antigen is not identified.

The rearrangement links TRBV9 to TRBJ2-3, with 12 bases fitting TRBD2. The source is a young man in good health and CMV-seropositive. Sequencing input: PBMCs. In nucleotides, the CDR3 is TGTGCCAGCAGCGTGGATCCTAGCGGGGGGGCATCTGATACGCAGTATTTT. Residues: CASSVDPSGGASDTQYF.